This T cell receptor (beta chain) was sequenced during a study of somatic mutations in cytotoxic T cells in rheumatoid arthritis. Study overall: The authors flow-sorted some V beta antibody-stained T-cell populations at nearly 100% purity, including V beta1+ cells that they sequenced for TCRB.

The CDR3 length is 13 residues. Between the trimmed V and J ends, which lost 8 bases and 3 bases, there was a span of 11 bases. The V gene's germline CDR1 is MNHEY and CDR2 SVGAGI. The repertoire was sequenced with immunoSEQ multiplex PCR; TCRdb's copy has only in-frame clones and lacks some. The table lists more than 15,000 clones, 65% to 70% of them singletons. CD4+ and CD8+ cells were isolated by positive magnetic bead selection, with purity checked by flow cytometry. Sequenced input: CD8+ T cells sorted from blood. The receptor's source is an adult with rheumatoid arthritis. The gene calls are TRBV6-5 and TRBJ1-5; no clear D gene. The CDR3 DNA sequence: TGTGCCAGCGGGCCAGGCCCCAATCAGCCCCAGCATTTT. It specifies CASGPGPNQPQHF.